The T cell receptor (beta chain) described here comes from a study of T cell repertoires in cytomegalovirus infection. TCRdb analysed the reads with MiXCR anew, one entry per CDR3 protein. The table has roughly 760,000 distinct CDR3 sequences, 35% to 40% seen once; the top ten hold 2.8%. The V gene's germline CDR1 is SGHAT and CDR2 FQNNGV. The V and J ends lost 4 bases and 5 bases respectively, with 21 bases between them. This CDR3 is 16 amino acids long. The chain uses TRBV11-2 and TRBJ2-7; the D gene is possibly TRBD2 (7 bases). The receptor comes from a human donor in good health (CMV status not recorded). Some clones in this sample may be carry-over from other donors' samples. Sequences were obtained from PBMCs. In DNA, the CDR3 is TGTGCCAGCAGCTGGGGGGGCTTGGACCGCTTGGACGAGCAGTACTTC. The encoded protein is CASSWGGLDRLDEQYF. Full variable domain (missing parts from reference TRBV11-2 and TRBJ2-7): EAGVAQSPRYKIIEKRQSVAFWCNPISGHATLYWYQQILGQGPKLLIQFQNNGVVDDSQLPKDRFSAERLKGVDSTLKIQPAKLEDSAVYLCASSWGGLDRLDEQYFGPGTRLTVT.